Below are 26 T cell receptor beta chains sequenced from a single sample in a study of prognosis after radiotherapy for stage I lung cancer. Multiplex PCR, run in two rounds, amplified TCR beta CDR3 from genomic DNA. Specific primers for each TRBV and TRBJ gene were what first-round PCR used. TCRdb passed the multiplex PCR reads through MiXCR, listing each CDR3 protein once. The sample gives 30,000 to 35,000 distinct CDR3 sequences, around 30% of which show up once; 30% to 35% is in the top ten. The sequencing here drew on PBMCs, taken before or after stereotactic body radiation therapy (not recorded which). The source of these receptors is a donor older than 45 with non-small cell lung cancer.

V gene TRBV2 combines with J gene TRBJ2-7; 11 bases align to TRBD1. The germline V gene has CDR1 SNHLY and CDR2 FYNNEI. The CDR3 runs to 14 residues. V was pared by 8 bases and J by 1 base, with 4 bases of the junction left unmatched. For the CDR3, the DNA is TGTGCCAGCGGACAGGGGGCTGTTTCCTACGAGCAGTACTTC. Translating gives CASGQGAVSYEQYF.

This clonotype was detected many times. V usage is TRBV30 and J usage is TRBJ1-5; D not certain. Germline CDR1 reads GTSNPN; CDR2 reads SVGIG (reference sequence). The CDR3 spans 16 residues. Deletions cut 2 bases from V and 0 bases from J, with 14 bases between. The CDR3 protein is CAWSLTGVYSNQPQHF. The CDR3 DNA sequence: TGTGCCTGGAGTTTAACTGGGGTTTATAGCAATCAGCCCCAGCATTTT.

As concerns this clonotype: A much larger clone is a single base away; this may be a read error. The chain combines TRBV7-3 with TRBJ2-1; 7 bases map to TRBD1. The germline V gene encodes CDR1 SGHTA and CDR2 FQGTGA. Trimming removed 1 base from V and 4 bases from J; junction bases left unmatched: 10. The CDR3 has 17 residues. The CDR3 loop is CASSLRPGQDIYNEQFF. The CDR3 DNA reads as TGTGCCAGCAGCTTAAGGCCCGGACAGGACATATACAATGAGCAGTTCTTC.

This clonotype was detected ten times or more. The V call is TRBV28, the J call TRBJ2-5; D assignment may be TRBD1 or TRBD2 (7 bases each). Trimming removed 8 bases from V and 6 bases from J, with 19 bases in between. CDR1 is MDHEN, CDR2 SYDVKM, per germline. The CDR3 has 14 amino acids. CDR3 protein: CASGGRGRGKTQYF. As DNA, the CDR3 is TGTGCCAGCGGGGGGAGGGGCAGGGGGAAGACCCAGTACTTC.

This clonotype was detected ten times or more. The chain recombines TRBV20-1 with TRBJ1-2, with D possibly matching TRBD1 (5 bases). The CDR3 runs to 14 residues. From germline, CDR1 is DFQATT and CDR2 SNEGSKA (reference sequence). The V end was cut by 0 bases, the J end by 6 bases, with 14 bases between. The CDR3 reads CSAREPQGWDGYTF. The DNA for the CDR3 is TGCAGTGCTAGAGAACCCCAGGGATGGGATGGCTACACCTTC.

The chain joins TRBV6-5 to TRBJ2-7, with 13 bases that match TRBD2. Germline V gene sequence: CDR1 MNHEY, CDR2 SVGAGI. The trim removed 2 bases at V and 6 bases at J, leaving 7 bases unmatched. This CDR3 contains 16 residues. The CDR3 DNA reads as TGTGCCAGCAGTTACACACTAGCGGGGGGGCAGGGCGAGCAGTACTTC. This encodes CASSYTLAGGQGEQYF.

For this clonotype: A much larger clone sits a single nucleotide away, making a read error possible. The V gene is TRBV7-6, the J gene TRBJ1-5, with D possibly being TRBD1 (6 bases). The CDR3 loop spans 17 amino acids. Germline V gene data show CDR1 as SGHVS and CDR2 as FNYEAQ. The DNA of the CDR3 is TGTGCCAGCAGTTTAGTGACAGGTCTACTAAGCAATCAGCCCCAGCATTTT. Translation: CASSLVTGLLSNQPQHF. Full variable domain (rest looked up from reference TRBV7-6 and TRBJ1-5): GAGVSQSPRYKVTKRGQDVALRCDPISGHVSLYWYRQALGQGPEFLTYFNYEAQQDKSGLPNDRFSAERPEGSISTLTIQRTEQRDSAMYRCASSLVTGLLSNQPQHFGDGTRLSIL.

CDR3: CASSPQQVLAYEQYF. The CDR3 nucleotides read TGTGCCAGCAGTCCCCAACAGGTTCTCGCCTACGAGCAGTACTTC. The chain joins TRBV12-3 or TRBV12-4 to TRBJ2-7, with D possibly being TRBD1 (5 bases). The germline V and J ends were trimmed by 5 bases and 2 bases, with 16 bases remaining between them. This CDR3 comprises 15 residues.

Many counts were recorded for this clonotype. The chain combines TRBV27 with TRBJ1-2; a possible D gene is TRBD1 (6 bases). The germline gives CDR1 MNHEY, CDR2 SMNVEV (reference sequence). The V gene lost 1 base and the J gene lost 8 bases, with 17 bases spanning the gap. This CDR3 contains 15 residues. In nucleotides, the CDR3 is TGTGCCAGCAGTTTATTACAGGGCAGCCTCCGGGGCTACACCTTC. It codes for CASSLLQGSLRGYTF.

The chain links TRBV11-2 to TRBJ1-5; weak D call: TRBD1 (5 bases). The V and J ends lost 1 base and 5 bases respectively, with 6 bases between them. This CDR3 is built from 13 residues. Germline V gives CDR1 SGHAT, CDR2 FQNNGV. This CDR3 is CASSLVQDQPQHF. CDR3 sequence (DNA): TGTGCCAGCAGCTTAGTACAGGATCAGCCCCAGCATTTT.

This clonotype was seen ten or more times. The gene calls are TRBV11-2 and TRBJ1-1; a possible D gene is TRBD1 (5 bases). Trimming left V 1 base short and J 5 bases short, with 11 bases between. Germline V gene sequence: CDR1 SGHAT, CDR2 FQNNGV. This CDR3 is built from 14 residues. The CDR3 sequence is CASSLGGARTEAFF. As DNA, the CDR3 is TGTGCCAGCAGCTTAGGAGGGGCGCGTACTGAAGCTTTCTTT.

V usage is TRBV7-9 and J usage is TRBJ2-2, with TRBD2 matching 15 bases. V shed 1 base, J shed 4 bases, and the junction held 4 bases outside the gene matches. From germline, CDR1 is SEHNR and CDR2 FQNEAQ (reference sequence). The CDR3 length is 18 residues. The CDR3 reads CASSLGSGLAGGTGELFF. In nucleotides, the CDR3 is TGTGCCAGCAGCTTAGGATCGGGACTAGCGGGGGGCACCGGGGAGCTGTTTTTT.

CDR3 nucleotides: TGTGCCAGCAGTGACAAGATTAGCGGGACCCGTTCCTACGAGCAGTACTTC. Translating gives CASSDKISGTRSYEQYF. The chain carries TRBV2 and TRBJ2-7; TRBD2 aligns across 8 bases. J was trimmed by 1 base and V by 3 bases; bases with no gene match: 11. This CDR3 contains 17 residues. Looked up from germline, CDR1 is SNHLY and CDR2 is FYNNEI.

This clonotype was seen repeatedly, ten times or more. The rearrangement uses TRBV12-3 or TRBV12-4 and TRBJ2-7; 7 nucleotides match TRBD2. CDR3 size: 15 residues. With V trimmed by 1 base and J by 3 bases, 6 bases remained unmatched. Here the CDR3 DNA reads TGTGCCAGCAGTTTAGGATCAGCGGGGTACTACGAGCAGTACTTC. This encodes CASSLGSAGYYEQYF.

The V call is TRBV6-2 or TRBV6-3, the J call TRBJ2-2; D perhaps matches TRBD1 (5 bases). Germline CDR1 reads MNHEY; CDR2 reads SVGEGT. V lost 5 bases and J lost 6, with 13 bases in between. The CDR3 length is 14 residues. The CDR3 region has the DNA TGTGCCAGCAGTGTGGAACAGGTGTCCGGGGAGCTGTTTTTT. Translation: CASSVEQVSGELFF.

The table lists this clonotype with a few counts. It differs at one base from a far larger clone, so likely a read error. This rearrangement joins TRBV6-2 or TRBV6-3 to TRBJ1-3; no clear D gene. The CDR3 contains 13 residues. From germline, CDR1 is MNHEY and CDR2 SVGEGT. Trimming left V 7 bases short and J 3 bases short, with 10 bases between. CDR3 sequence (DNA): TGTGCCAGCACAAACCCGAGTGGAAACACCATATATTTT. This codes for CASTNPSGNTIYF.

This clonotype was observed at least ten times. This chain connects TRBV5-1 to TRBJ2-3; 13 bases fit TRBD2. Unmatched junction bases numbered 12, after V lost 9 bases and J lost 2 bases. The CDR3 sequence is 17 residues long. The germline V gene has CDR1 SGHRS and CDR2 YFSETQ. The DNA of the CDR3 is TGCGCCACCGAAATCACTAGCGGGAGGGCCCACACAGATACGCAGTATTTT. Translated: CATEITSGRAHTDTQYF.

The CDR3 DNA reads as TGTGCCAGCAGCTTAGGACTAGAGACAGATACGCAGTATTTT. This translates into CASSLGLETDTQYF. The rearrangement joins TRBV11-1 to TRBJ2-3; weak D call: TRBD2 (6 bases). V lost 1 base to trimming and J lost 3 bases, with 8 bases between them. Germline CDR1 reads SGHAT; CDR2 reads FQDESV (reference sequence). This CDR3 has 14 amino acids.

The CDR3 DNA follows: TGTGCCTGGAGTGTTCCCGGGGAGCTGTTTTTT. It is translated as CAWSVPGELFF. The V and J genes are TRBV30 and TRBJ2-2; the D is unclear. Per the germline V gene, CDR1 is GTSNPN and CDR2 is SVGIG (reference sequence). Trimming removed 0 bases at V and 6 bases at J, with 2 bases between. The CDR3 has 11 amino acids.

The V and J genes are TRBV5-1 and TRBJ1-5, with 8 bases lining up with TRBD1. The J segment lost 11 bases and the V segment lost 4 bases, leaving 8 bases of the junction unmatched. The CDR3 sequence is 13 residues long. The germline CDR1 and CDR2 sequences are SGHRS and YFSETQ. The CDR3 here is CASSPGTGQTQHF. The CDR3 DNA sequence: TGCGCCAGCAGCCCCGGGACAGGTCAAACCCAGCATTTT.

There are many counts of this clonotype. This rearrangement joins TRBV28 to TRBJ2-7; D possibly matches TRBD1 or TRBD2 (5 bases each). Trimming left V 4 bases short and J 2 bases short, with 9 bases between. This CDR3 spans 13 amino acids. Germline assignment: CDR1 MDHEN and CDR2 SYDVKM. This chain's CDR3 is CASSSQGPYEQYF. CDR3 DNA sequence: TGTGCCAGCAGTTCCCAGGGACCCTACGAGCAGTACTTC.

The chain recombines TRBV9 with TRBJ2-5; 7 nucleotides match TRBD2. The CDR3 runs 14 residues. CDR1 and CDR2 (germline): SGDLS, YYNGEE. Germline trimming cut 3 bases from V and 4 bases from J; bases unmatched to any gene: 6. DNA for the CDR3: TGTGCCAGCAGCGCGGGGGGTACGCCAGAGACCCAGTACTTC. Translation: CASSAGGTPETQYF.

Remarks on this clonotype: One end of the junction is discordant with germline, which a read error may explain. V is TRBV5-1 and J is TRBJ1-2; maybe TRBD1 (6 bases). Looked up from germline, CDR1 is SGHRS and CDR2 is YFSETQ. CDR3 length: 13 amino acids. The CDR3 here is CASSLSNRDGYTF. CDR3 bases: TGTGCCAGCAGCTTATCCAACAGGGATGGCTACACCTTC.

Many counts were recorded for this clonotype. The junction and the germline gene differ at one end; a read error may be behind it. V and J are TRBV27 and TRBJ2-5; 9 bases line up with TRBD2. The V gene's germline CDR1 is MNHEY and CDR2 SMNVEV (reference sequence). This CDR3 region has 14 residues. The CDR3 sequence: CQEGEGSGRKTQYF. DNA of the CDR3: TGCCAGGAGGGGGAAGGGAGCGGGAGGAAGACCCAGTACTTC.

This clonotype was picked up many times. The J gene is TRBJ2-1, the V gene TRBV14; the match to TRBD2 covers 8 bases. CDR1 is SGHDN, CDR2 FVKESK, per germline. The CDR3 extends over 15 amino acids. V dropped 2 bases and J dropped 8; count of bases not matched to a gene: 8. Here the CDR3 reads CASSQLSGRSYEQFF. The CDR3 coding sequence is TGTGCCAGCAGCCAACTAAGCGGGAGATCTTATGAGCAGTTCTTC.

The table lists this clonotype with a few counts. The chain recombines TRBV9 with TRBJ2-4; 10 bases fit TRBD2. This CDR3 is 14 amino acids long. V trimming: 4 bases; J trimming: 7 bases; junction bases outside the gene matches: 5. Germline V gives CDR1 SGDLS, CDR2 YYNGEE. CDR3 in DNA: TGTGCCAGCAGCTCAAGACTAGCGGGCAACATTCAGTACTTC. It yields the protein CASSSRLAGNIQYF. Supplemented by reference TRBV9 and TRBJ2-4, the full variable domain reads DSGVTQTPKHLITATGQRVTLRCSPRSGDLSVYWYQQSLDQGLQFLIQYYNGEERAKGNILERFSAQQFPDLHSELNLSSLELGDSALYFCASSSRLAGNIQYFGAGTRLSVL.